Listed below are T cell receptor beta chains from one sample, sequenced in a study of T cell responses to AZD1222 COVID-19 vaccine. The table came from immunoSEQ multiplex PCR; TCRdb's copy has only in-frame clones and leaves some out. The data show fewer than 150,000 clones, 87% seen once. The starting material was peripheral blood, obtained on day 0 of AZD1222 vaccination. The receptors come from an adult in good health. Both conserved end residues are part of each CDR3. D genes are given only for firm matches.

j_call | v_call | d_call | cdr3_aa
TRBJ1-4 | TRBV18 | TRBD1 | CASSASGTGNEKLFF
TRBJ2-7 | TRBV2 | TRBD2 | CASREASGGESYEQYF
TRBJ2-7 | TRBV7-8 | TRBD1 | CASSGSRHRGYEQYF
TRBJ1-5 | TRBV12-3/TRBV12-4 | - | CASTGGRDQPQHF
TRBJ2-7 | TRBV7-2 | - | CASSLEAYFAERTHEQYF
TRBJ2-6 | TRBV19 | - | CASSIGGKANVLTF
TRBJ1-1 | TRBV6-6 | - | CASSLIGWNTEAFF
TRBJ1-6 | TRBV30 | TRBD1 | CAWGGQDNSPLHF
TRBJ1-1 | TRBV3-1/TRBV3-2 | - | CASSQDRVASAEAFF
TRBJ2-1 | TRBV7-8 | - | CASSPLGNEQFF
TRBJ2-3 | TRBV4-1 | - | CASSAGTENTDTQYF
TRBJ2-6 | TRBV15 | - | CATSRVGSGANVLTF
TRBJ1-1 | TRBV5-1 | - | CASSLGGNTEAFF